This is a list of T cell receptor beta chains from one sample in a study of stem cell transplantation in POMP-related autoinflammatory disease. Clones were read by immunoSEQ multiplex PCR, and TCRdb kept only the in-frame ones, dropping some. The table includes over 60,000 clones, approximately 91% detected once. This specimen consisted of CD4+ T cells from PBMCs, obtained after stem cell transplantation. The receptors derive from a human patient with POMP-related autoinflammation and immune dysregulation (PRAID). The graft donor may have given rise to some T cells. CDR3s leave out the opening cysteine and the closing phenylalanine or tryptophan. Size tells how often a clone was seen (once, few, many) or the class of an expanded clone, and some rows leave it out.

cdr3_length,v_call,j_call,clone_size,cdr3_aa
9,TRBV12-5,TRBJ2-1,-,ASGLGDEQF
12,TRBV5-1,TRBJ1-3,once,ASSEGSSGNTIY
13,TRBV27,TRBJ2-5,-,ASSLLPSGVETQY
13,TRBV6-5,TRBJ1-1,-,ASRTQHLLSPEAF
13,TRBV19,TRBJ1-6,-,ASSIEQSYNSPLH
10,TRBV6-5,TRBJ1-5,-,ASWGGNQPQH
15,TRBV5-8,TRBJ2-5,-,ASSLALWAGGQETQY
16,TRBV13,TRBJ2-1,-,ASSPKTSGTLTYNEQF
12,TRBV5-1,TRBJ2-2,-,ASSFGTSGGELF
15,TRBV28,TRBJ2-7,-,ASSPVAGLAGFHEQY
13,TRBV3-1/TRBV3-2,TRBJ2-1,-,ASSLGPAGEGEQF
15,TRBV5-1,TRBJ2-1,-,ASSSPPTGTGDNEQF
9,TRBV20-1,TRBJ2-7,once,SARSPYEQY
12,TRBV5-1,TRBJ1-1,-,ASSRDAMNTEAF
12,TRBV3-1/TRBV3-2,TRBJ2-2,-,ASSHSSYTGELF
11,TRBV28,TRBJ2-3,once,ASSLGGGNTQY
16,TRBV19,TRBJ2-6,-,AVRARGTGITGANVLT
13,TRBV19,TRBJ1-5,-,ASSPGQISNQPQH
14,TRBV19,TRBJ1-3,-,ASTPGRILSGNTIY
15,TRBV7-8,TRBJ2-2,-,ASSPSTFLGNTGELF
12,TRBV2,TRBJ1-4,-,ASSLHATNEKLF
14,TRBV6-5,TRBJ2-2,-,ASSSEGQGHTGELF
13,TRBV10-3,TRBJ2-3,-,AISDTSGGTDTQY
13,TRBV19,TRBJ2-1,-,ASRRTSGSYNEQF
12,TRBV30,TRBJ2-5,once,AWRGLAGVETQY
12,TRBV2,TRBJ1-6,-,ASSRSSYNSPLH
19,TRBV6-2/TRBV6-3,TRBJ2-2,-,ASSYSRKTSGGPRGTGELF
11,TRBV12-3/TRBV12-4,TRBJ1-3,-,ASSLSVGNTIY
11,TRBV10-3,TRBJ1-1,-,AIKEGDITEAF
19,TRBV4-1,TRBJ2-3,-,ASSQDQWTSGSYGLTDTQY
13,TRBV14,TRBJ2-3,-,ASSHGQEYADTQY
14,TRBV4-1,TRBJ2-5,-,ASSQKTSGMWETQY
12,TRBV5-1,TRBJ2-7,-,ASSTTSGSYEQY
10,TRBV11-2,TRBJ2-7,-,ASSRGQGEQY
16,TRBV7-3,TRBJ2-2,-,ASSPSPGQLSNTGELF
12,TRBV5-1,TRBJ2-1,once,ASSPPQGYNEQF